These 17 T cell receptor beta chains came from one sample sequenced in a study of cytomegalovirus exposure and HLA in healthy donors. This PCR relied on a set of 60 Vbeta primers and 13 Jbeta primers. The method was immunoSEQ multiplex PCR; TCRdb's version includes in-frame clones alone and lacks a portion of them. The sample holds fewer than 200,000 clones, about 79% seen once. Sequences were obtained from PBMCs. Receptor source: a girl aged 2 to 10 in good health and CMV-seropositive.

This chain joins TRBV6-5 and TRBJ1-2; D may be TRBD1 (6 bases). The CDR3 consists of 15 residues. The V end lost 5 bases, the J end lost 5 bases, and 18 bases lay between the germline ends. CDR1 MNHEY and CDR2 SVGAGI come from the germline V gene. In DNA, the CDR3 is TGTGCCAGCAGTCCCATCCGCAGGGGTAAATATGGCTACACCTTC. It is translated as CASSPIRRGKYGYTF.

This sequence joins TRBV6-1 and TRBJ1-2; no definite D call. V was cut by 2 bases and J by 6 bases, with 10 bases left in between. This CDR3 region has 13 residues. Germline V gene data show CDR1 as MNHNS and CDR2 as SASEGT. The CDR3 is CASSESYAHGYTF. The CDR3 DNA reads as TGTGCCAGCAGTGAAAGCTATGCCCATGGCTACACCTTC.

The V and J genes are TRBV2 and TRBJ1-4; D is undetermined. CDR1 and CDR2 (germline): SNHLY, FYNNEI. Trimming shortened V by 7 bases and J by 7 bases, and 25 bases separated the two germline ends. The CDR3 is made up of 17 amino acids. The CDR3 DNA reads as TGTGCCAGCAATCCTTATAGGCTCCTCGGGGATTTTGAAAAACTGTTTTTT. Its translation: CASNPYRLLGDFEKLFF. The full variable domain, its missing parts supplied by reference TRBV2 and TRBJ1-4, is EPEVTQTPSHQVTQMGQEVILRCVPISNHLYFYWYRQILGQKVEFLVSFYNNEISEKSEIFDDQFSVERPDGSNFTLKIRSTKLEDSAMYFCASNPYRLLGDFEKLFFGSGTQLSVL.

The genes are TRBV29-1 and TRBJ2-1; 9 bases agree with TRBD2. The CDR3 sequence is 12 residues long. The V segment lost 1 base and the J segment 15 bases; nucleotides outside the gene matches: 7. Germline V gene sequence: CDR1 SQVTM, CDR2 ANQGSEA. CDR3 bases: TGCAGCGTTGAAGCCCTAGGGACTAGCCCGTTCTTC. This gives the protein CSVEALGTSPFF.

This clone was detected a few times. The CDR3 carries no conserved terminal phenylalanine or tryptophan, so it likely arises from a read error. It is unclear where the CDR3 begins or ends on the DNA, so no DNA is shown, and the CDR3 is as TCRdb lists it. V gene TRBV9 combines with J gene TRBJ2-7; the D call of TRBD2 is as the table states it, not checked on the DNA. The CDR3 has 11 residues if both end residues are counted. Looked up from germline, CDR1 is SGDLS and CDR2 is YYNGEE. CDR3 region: CASSVGGLAPI.

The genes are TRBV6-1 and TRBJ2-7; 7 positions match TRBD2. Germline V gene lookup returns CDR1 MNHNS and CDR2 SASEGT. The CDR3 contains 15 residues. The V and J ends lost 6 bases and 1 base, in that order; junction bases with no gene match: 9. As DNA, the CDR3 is TGTGCCAGCAGCGAGCCGGGACTAAAATCCTACGAGCAGTACTTC. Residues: CASSEPGLKSYEQYF.

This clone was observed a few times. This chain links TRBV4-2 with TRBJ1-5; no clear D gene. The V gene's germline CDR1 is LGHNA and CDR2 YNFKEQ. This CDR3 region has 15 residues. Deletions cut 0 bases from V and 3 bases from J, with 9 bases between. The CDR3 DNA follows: TGTGCCAGCAGCCAAGAACAGATTGACAATCAGCCCCAGCATTTT. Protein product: CASSQEQIDNQPQHF.

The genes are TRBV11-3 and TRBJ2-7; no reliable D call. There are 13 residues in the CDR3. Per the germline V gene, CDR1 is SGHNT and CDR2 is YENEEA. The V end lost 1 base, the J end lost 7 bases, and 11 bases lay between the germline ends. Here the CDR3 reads CASSLAPMREQYF. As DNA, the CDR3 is TGTGCCAGCAGCTTAGCTCCCATGAGGGAGCAGTACTTC.

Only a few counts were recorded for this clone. The CDR3 DNA is TGTGCCAGCAGCTTGGAGACAGGGGTTATTGTACGCAATGAGCAGTTCTTC. Residues: CASSLETGVIVRNEQFF. The chain couples TRBV5-4 to TRBJ2-1; 8 positions agree with TRBD1. V shed 0 bases and J 6 bases; nucleotides not matched to a gene: 11. The CDR3 is 17 amino acids. Germline values: CDR1 SGHNT, CDR2 YYREEE (reference sequence).

The CDR3 loop is CASSASEQETQYF. CDR3 DNA: TGTGCCAGCTCTGCTAGCGAACAAGAGACCCAGTACTTC. The chain joins TRBV18 to TRBJ2-5; possibly TRBD2 for D (6 bases). Trimming took 6 bases from V and 2 from J, leaving 10 bases between them. The CDR3 extends over 13 amino acids. The germline V gene has CDR1 KGHSH and CDR2 LQKENI.

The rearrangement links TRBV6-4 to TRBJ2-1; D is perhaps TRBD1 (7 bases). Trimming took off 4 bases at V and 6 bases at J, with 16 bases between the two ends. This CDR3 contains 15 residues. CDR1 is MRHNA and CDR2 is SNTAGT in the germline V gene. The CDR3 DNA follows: TGTGCCAGCAGTGTCCAGGGGGGTCTTAGCAATGAGCAGTTCTTC. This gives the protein CASSVQGGLSNEQFF.

CDR3 protein: CASSALGQGTDTQYF. CDR3 DNA sequence: TGTGCCAGCAGTGCCCTGGGACAGGGCACAGATACGCAGTATTTT. The chain has TRBV2 and TRBJ2-3, with 8 bases fitting TRBD1. Germline loops: CDR1 SNHLY, CDR2 FYNNEI. The junction had 4 bases not matched to a gene; V was cut back by 4 bases and J by 1 base. This CDR3 is built from 15 residues. The complete variable domain, with remaining parts taken from reference TRBV2 and TRBJ2-3, reads EPEVTQTPSHQVTQMGQEVILRCVPISNHLYFYWYRQILGQKVEFLVSFYNNEISEKSEIFDDQFSVERPDGSNFTLKIRSTKLEDSAMYFCASSALGQGTDTQYFGPGTRLTVL.

The CDR3 nucleotides read TGTGCCAGCAGCCAAGATAGCCAGGGGATAAATGAAGCTTTCTTT. This translates into CASSQDSQGINEAFF. The V and J genes are TRBV14 and TRBJ1-1, with D possibly TRBD1 on 6 matching bases. Trimming left V 0 bases short and J 7 bases short, with 15 bases between. Germline CDR1 SGHDN, CDR2 FVKESK. CDR3 length: 15 residues.

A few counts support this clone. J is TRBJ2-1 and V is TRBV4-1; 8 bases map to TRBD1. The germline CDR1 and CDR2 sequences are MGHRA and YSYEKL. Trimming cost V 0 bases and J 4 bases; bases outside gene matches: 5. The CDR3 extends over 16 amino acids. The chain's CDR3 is CASSQEGQEIYNEQFF. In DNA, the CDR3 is TGCGCCAGCAGCCAAGAGGGACAGGAAATTTACAATGAGCAGTTCTTC.

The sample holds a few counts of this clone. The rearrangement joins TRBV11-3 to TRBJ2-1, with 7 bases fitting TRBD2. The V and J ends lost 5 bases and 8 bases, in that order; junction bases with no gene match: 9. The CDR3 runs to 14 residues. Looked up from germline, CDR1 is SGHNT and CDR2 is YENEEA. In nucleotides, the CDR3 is TGTGCCAGCAGCCTCGAGGGAGGGCGCGATGAGCAGTTCTTC. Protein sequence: CASSLEGGRDEQFF.

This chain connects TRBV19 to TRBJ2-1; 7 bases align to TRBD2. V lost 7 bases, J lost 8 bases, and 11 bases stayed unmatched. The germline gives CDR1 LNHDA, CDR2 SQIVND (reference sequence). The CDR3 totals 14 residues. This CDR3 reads CASNKRGRWDEQFF. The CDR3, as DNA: TGTGCCAGTAACAAGCGGGGCCGTTGGGATGAGCAGTTCTTC.

The CDR3 spells CASSPKAGGVYEQYF. For the CDR3, the DNA is TGTGCCAGCAGCCCTAAGGCGGGGGGGGTTTACGAGCAGTACTTC. The chain joins TRBV5-4 to TRBJ2-7; TRBD2 matches at 9 bases. Trimming took 4 bases from V and 4 from J; bases not matched to a gene: 9. The CDR3 is made up of 15 amino acids. The V gene's germline CDR1 is SGHNT and CDR2 YYREEE (reference sequence).